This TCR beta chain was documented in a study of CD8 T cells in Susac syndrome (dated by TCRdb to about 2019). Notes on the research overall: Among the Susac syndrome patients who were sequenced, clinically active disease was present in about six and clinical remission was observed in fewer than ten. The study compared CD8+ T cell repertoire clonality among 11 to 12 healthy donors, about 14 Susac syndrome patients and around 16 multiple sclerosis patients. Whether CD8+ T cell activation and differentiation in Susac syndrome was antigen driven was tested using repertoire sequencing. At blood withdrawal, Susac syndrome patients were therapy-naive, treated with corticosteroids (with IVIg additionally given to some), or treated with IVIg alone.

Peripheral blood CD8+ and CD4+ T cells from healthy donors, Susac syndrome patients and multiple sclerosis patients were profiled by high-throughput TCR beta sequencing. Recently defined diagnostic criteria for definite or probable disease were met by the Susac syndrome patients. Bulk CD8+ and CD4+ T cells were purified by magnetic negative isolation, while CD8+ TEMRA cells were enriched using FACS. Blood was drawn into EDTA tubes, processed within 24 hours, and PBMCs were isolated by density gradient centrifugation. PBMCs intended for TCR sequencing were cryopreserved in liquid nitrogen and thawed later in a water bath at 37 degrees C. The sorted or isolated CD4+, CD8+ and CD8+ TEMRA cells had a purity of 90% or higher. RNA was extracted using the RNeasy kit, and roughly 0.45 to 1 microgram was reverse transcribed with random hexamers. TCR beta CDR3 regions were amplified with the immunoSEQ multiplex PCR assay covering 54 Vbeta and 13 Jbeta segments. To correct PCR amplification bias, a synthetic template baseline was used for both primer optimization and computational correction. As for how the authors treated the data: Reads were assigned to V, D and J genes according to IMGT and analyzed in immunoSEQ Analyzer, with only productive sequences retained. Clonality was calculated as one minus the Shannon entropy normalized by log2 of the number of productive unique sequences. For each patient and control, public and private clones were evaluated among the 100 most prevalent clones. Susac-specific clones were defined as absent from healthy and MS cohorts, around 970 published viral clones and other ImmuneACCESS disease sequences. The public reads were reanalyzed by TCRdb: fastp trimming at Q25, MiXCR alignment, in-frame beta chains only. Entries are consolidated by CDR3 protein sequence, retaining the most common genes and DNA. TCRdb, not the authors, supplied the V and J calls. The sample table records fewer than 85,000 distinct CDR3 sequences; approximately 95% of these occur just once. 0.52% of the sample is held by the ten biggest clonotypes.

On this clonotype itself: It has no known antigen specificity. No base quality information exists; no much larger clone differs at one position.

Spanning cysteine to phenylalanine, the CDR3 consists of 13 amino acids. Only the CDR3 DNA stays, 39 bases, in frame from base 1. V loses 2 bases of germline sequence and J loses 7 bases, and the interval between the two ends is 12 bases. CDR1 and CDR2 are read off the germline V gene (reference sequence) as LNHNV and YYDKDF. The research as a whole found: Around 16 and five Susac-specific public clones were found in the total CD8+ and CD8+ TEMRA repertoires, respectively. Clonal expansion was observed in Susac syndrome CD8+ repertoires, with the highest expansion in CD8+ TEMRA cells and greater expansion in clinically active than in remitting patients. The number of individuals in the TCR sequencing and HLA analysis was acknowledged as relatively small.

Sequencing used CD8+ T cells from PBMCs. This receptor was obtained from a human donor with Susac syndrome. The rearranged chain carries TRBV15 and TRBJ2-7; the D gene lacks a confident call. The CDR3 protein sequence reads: CATSRSVRGEQYF. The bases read TGTGCCACCAGCAGATCTGTCCGTGGGGAGCAGTACTTC.